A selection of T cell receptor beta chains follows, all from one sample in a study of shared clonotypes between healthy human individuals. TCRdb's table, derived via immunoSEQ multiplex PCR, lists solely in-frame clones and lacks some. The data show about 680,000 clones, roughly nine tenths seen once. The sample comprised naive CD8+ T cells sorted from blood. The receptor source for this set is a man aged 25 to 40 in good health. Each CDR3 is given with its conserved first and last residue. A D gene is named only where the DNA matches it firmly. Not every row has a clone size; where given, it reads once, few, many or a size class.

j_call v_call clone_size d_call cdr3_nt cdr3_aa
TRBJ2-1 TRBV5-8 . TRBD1 TGTGCCAGCAGCCGGACTGGGACAGGGGGCATGAATGAGCAGTTCTTC CASSRTGTGGMNEQFF
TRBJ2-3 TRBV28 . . TGTGCCAGCAGTATCATGCGGGTTAGCACAGATACGCAGTATTTT CASSIMRVSTDTQYF
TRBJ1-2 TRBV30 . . TGTGCCTGTGACATTGGTACTAACTATGGCTACACCTTC CACDIGTNYGYTF
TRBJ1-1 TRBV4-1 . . TGCGCCAGCAGCCAATTCGAGGGGGATGAAGCTTTCTTT CASSQFEGDEAFF
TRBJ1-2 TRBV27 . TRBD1 TGTGCCAGCAGTTTATACCCCCGGGACAGTGACCGATATGGCTACACCTTC CASSLYPRDSDRYGYTF
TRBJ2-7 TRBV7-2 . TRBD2 TGTGCCAGTTCCGAGACTAGCGGGTATTACGAGCAGTACTTC CASSETSGYYEQYF
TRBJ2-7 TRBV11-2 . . TGTGCCAGCAGCTCAGGGGGTAGCGGGGCCTACGAGCAGTACTTC CASSSGGSGAYEQYF
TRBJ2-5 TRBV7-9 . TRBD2 TGTGCCAGCAGCAACGGACTAGCGGGATTTGACTTGGAGACCCAGTACTTC CASSNGLAGFDLETQYF
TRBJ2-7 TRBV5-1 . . TGCGCCAGCAGCTCTTGGGACACCTACGAGCAGTACTTC CASSSWDTYEQYF
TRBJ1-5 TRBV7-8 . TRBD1 TGTGCCAGCAGCACCCAGGGACAGAGCAATCAGCCCCAGCATTTT CASSTQGQSNQPQHF
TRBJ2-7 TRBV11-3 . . TGTGCCAGCAGCGCCAGGGGAACCTACGAGCAGTACTTC CASSARGTYEQYF
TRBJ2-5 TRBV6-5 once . TGTGCCAGCAGTTCAGGGGCCCAAGAGACCCAGTACTTC CASSSGAQETQYF
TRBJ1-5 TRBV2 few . TGTGCCAGCAACAGGGTAGGAAGCAATCAGCCCCAGCATTTT CASNRVGSNQPQHF
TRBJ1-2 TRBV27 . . TGTGCCAGCAAAGGGGATCGGGCTTACCGCTCTGGCTACACCTTC CASKGDRAYRSGYTF
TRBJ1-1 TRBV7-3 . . TGTGCCAGCAGCTTAGCTTTTACCGCTGAAGCTTTCTTT CASSLAFTAEAFF
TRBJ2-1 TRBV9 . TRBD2 TGTGCCAGCAGCGACCCACGACGGACTAGCGGGAACAATGAGCAGTTCTTC CASSDPRRTSGNNEQFF
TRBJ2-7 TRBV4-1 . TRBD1 TGCGCCAGCAGCCATATAATACAGGGGACCTACGAGCAGTACTTC CASSHIIQGTYEQYF
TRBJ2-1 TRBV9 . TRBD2 TGTGCCAGCAGCGTAGGCCCTCTAGCGGGATTCTATGAGCAGTTCTTC CASSVGPLAGFYEQFF
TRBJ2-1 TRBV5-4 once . TGTGCCAGCAGCTACAGTGGGACGACGAATGAGCAGTTCTTC CASSYSGTTNEQFF
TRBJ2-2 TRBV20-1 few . TGCAGTGCTAGACAATCCGGGGAGCTGTTTTTT CSARQSGELFF
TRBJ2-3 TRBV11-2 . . TGTGCCAGCAGCTTCCCCTTTGCAGATACGCAGTATTTT CASSFPFADTQYF
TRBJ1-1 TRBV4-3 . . TGCGCCAGCAGCCCCCGCCAAGCAGGGAGTCCTGAAGCTTTCTTT CASSPRQAGSPEAFF
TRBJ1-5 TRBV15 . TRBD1 TGTGCCACCAGCAGAGATCGGCAGGGGGTTCAGCCCCAGCATTTT CATSRDRQGVQPQHF
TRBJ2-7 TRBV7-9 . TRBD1 TGTGCCAGCAGCTCCTGGGACAGTGTCAACGAGCAGTACTTC CASSSWDSVNEQYF